These T cell receptor beta chains were read from a single sample in a study of blood T cell repertoires in COVID-19. TCRdb's table, derived via immunoSEQ multiplex PCR, lists solely in-frame clones and lacks some. The table has 200,000 to 300,000 clones, just under 85% seen once. The source material was peripheral blood. These receptors all come from a man aged 45-65 years with acute or convalescent COVID-19. The CDR3 runs from the conserved cysteine through the conserved F or W. The order of the fields is J gene, D gene, V gene, CDR3 protein, CDR3 DNA. D genes are given only for firm matches.

TRBJ2-2,TRBD2,TRBV6-6,CASSLLAGAVGELFF,TGTGCCAGCAGTTTGCTAGCGGGAGCGGTCGGGGAGCTGTTTTTT
TRBJ1-5,NA,TRBV19,CASSMRAGGGQPQHF,TGTGCCAGTAGTATGAGAGCGGGGGGCGGTCAGCCCCAGCATTTT
TRBJ1-5,NA,TRBV30,CAWSGGLYSNQPQHF,TGTGCCTGGAGTGGGGGCCTTTATAGCAATCAGCCCCAGCATTTT
TRBJ1-2,TRBD1,TRBV30,CAWSPDRGQGRGYTF,TGTGCCTGGAGTCCGGACAGGGGGCAAGGCAGAGGCTACACCTTC
TRBJ2-6,NA,TRBV18,CASSPIDSSGANVLTF,TGTGCCAGCTCACCAATAGACAGCTCTGGGGCCAACGTCCTGACTTTC
TRBJ2-3,NA,TRBV10-1,CASSELSGASTDTQYF,TGCGCCAGCAGTGAGCTAAGCGGAGCAAGCACAGATACGCAGTATTTT
TRBJ1-1,NA,TRBV5-1,CASRHRGNTEAFF,TGCGCCAGCAGGCATCGCGGCAACACTGAAGCTTTCTTT
TRBJ1-2,NA,TRBV18,CASSPVSASDYGYTF,TGTGCCAGCTCACCCGTTTCTGCAAGCGACTATGGCTACACCTTC
TRBJ2-1,NA,TRBV15,CATSPSSSYNEQFF,TGTGCCACCAGCCCCAGTTCGTCCTACAATGAGCAGTTCTTC
TRBJ2-7,TRBD2,TRBV19,CASSKGLAGASIPYEQYF,TGTGCCAGTAGTAAGGGACTAGCGGGGGCATCGATACCCTACGAGCAGTACTTC